A selection of T cell receptor beta chains follows, all from one sample in a study of Tregs in tolerant kidney transplant recipients. Clones were sequenced by immunoSEQ multiplex PCR, and TCRdb holds only the in-frame ones, with some missing. This table has fewer than 55,000 clones, approximately 89% appearing once. This specimen was CD8+ T cells from blood (PBMCs), taken 12 months after the transplant. These receptors all come from a human patient who received a combined kidney and bone marrow transplant. A share of the T cells may be of graft donor origin. The CDR3 runs from the conserved cysteine through the conserved F or W. The D gene is left open where the match is weak. Part of the rows lack a size; the others show once, few, many or a class for expanded clones.

abundance,j_gene,d_gene,v_gene,CDR3nt,CDR3aa
once,TRBJ1-4,TRBD1,TRBV30,TGTGCCTGGAGTGGAGGGACAGGGGATGAAAAACTGTTTTTT,CAWSGGTGDEKLFF
NA,TRBJ2-1,NA,TRBV7-9,TGTGCCAGCTCTGAGACTATCAACTCCTACAATGAGCAGTTCTTC,CASSETINSYNEQFF
NA,TRBJ2-1,NA,TRBV13,TGTGCCAGCAGCTCTCGACTATACTCCTACAATGAGCAGTTCTTC,CASSSRLYSYNEQFF
NA,TRBJ2-7,TRBD1,TRBV7-2,TGTGCCAGCAGCTTTCCTTCAGACACCGGGACAGGGGACGACGAGCAGTACTTC,CASSFPSDTGTGDDEQYF
NA,TRBJ1-4,NA,TRBV7-8,TGTGCCAGCAGCCTTTCTGAGAAACTGTTTTTT,CASSLSEKLFF
NA,TRBJ2-7,NA,TRBV14,TGTGCCAGCAGCCAAGTTCAGGGGGAGGCCGAGCAGTACTTC,CASSQVQGEAEQYF
NA,TRBJ2-5,TRBD2,TRBV9,TGTGCCAGCACGGTAGCGGGGGGGATCCAAGAGACCCAGTACTTC,CASTVAGGIQETQYF
NA,TRBJ2-7,NA,TRBV11-2,TGTGCCAGCAGCCCATGGGGCTTTCTTAATAAGCAGTACTTC,CASSPWGFLNKQYF
once,TRBJ2-7,NA,TRBV2,TGTGCCAGCAGAAGGGCAGGGGCTCCCTACGAGCAGTACTTC,CASRRAGAPYEQYF
NA,TRBJ2-6,NA,TRBV2,TGTGCCAGCAGTGATCCCAGGGAGGGGGGGGAGTCTGGGGCCAACGTCCTGACTTTC,CASSDPREGGESGANVLTF
NA,TRBJ2-3,NA,TRBV4-2,TGTGCCAGCAGCCAAGATTATACCGGGGATACGCAGTATTTT,CASSQDYTGDTQYF
NA,TRBJ2-7,TRBD1,TRBV7-9,TGTGCCAGCAGCTCCGGACAGGCCATCTACGAGCAGTACTTC,CASSSGQAIYEQYF
NA,TRBJ1-3,NA,TRBV4-2,TGTGCCAGCGCGATGGGGGGGGCAGGCTCTGGAAACACCATATATTTT,CASAMGGAGSGNTIYF